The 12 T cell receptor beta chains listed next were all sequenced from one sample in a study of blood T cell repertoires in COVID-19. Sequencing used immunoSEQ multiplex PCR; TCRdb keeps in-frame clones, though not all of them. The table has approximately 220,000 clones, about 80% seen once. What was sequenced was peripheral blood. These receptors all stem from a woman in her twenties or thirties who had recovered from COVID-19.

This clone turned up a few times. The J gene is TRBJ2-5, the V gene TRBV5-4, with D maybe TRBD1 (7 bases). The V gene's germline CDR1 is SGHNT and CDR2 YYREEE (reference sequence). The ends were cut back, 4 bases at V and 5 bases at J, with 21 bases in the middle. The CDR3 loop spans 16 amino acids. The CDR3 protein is CASSLGGGGAPETQYF. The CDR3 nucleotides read TGTGCCAGCAGCCTAGGTGGAGGGGGCGCCCCGGAGACCCAGTACTTC.

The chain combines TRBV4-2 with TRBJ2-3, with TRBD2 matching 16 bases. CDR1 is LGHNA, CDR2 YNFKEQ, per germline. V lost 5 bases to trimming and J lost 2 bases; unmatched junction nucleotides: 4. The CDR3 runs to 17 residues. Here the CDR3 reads CASSAGLAGGNTDTQYF. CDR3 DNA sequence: TGTGCCAGCAGCGCGGGACTAGCGGGAGGGAACACAGATACGCAGTATTTT.

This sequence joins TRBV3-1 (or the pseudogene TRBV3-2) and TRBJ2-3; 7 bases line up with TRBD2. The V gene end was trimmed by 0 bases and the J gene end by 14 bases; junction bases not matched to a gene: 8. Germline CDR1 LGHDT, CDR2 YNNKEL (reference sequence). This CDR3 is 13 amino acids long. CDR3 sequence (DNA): TGTGCCAGCAGCCAAGATGGGAGGGCTAGGCCGTATTTT. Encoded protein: CASSQDGRARPYF.

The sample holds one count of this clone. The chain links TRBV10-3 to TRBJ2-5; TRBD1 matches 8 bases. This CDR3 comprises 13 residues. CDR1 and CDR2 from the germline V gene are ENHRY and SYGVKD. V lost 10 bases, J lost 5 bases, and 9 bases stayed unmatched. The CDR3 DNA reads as TGTGCCACCCTCGACAGGGGAAGTGAGACCCAGTACTTC. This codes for CATLDRGSETQYF.

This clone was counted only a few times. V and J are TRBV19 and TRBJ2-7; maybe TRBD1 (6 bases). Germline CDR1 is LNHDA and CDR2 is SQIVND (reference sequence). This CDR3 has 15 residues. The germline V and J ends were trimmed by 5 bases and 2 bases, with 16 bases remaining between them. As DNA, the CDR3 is TGTGCCAGTAGTGGACCGGGACAAGCAACCTACGAGCAGTACTTC. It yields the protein CASSGPGQATYEQYF. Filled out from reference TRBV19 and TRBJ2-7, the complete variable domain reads DGGITQSPKYLFRKEGQNVTLSCEQNLNHDAMYWYRQDPGQGLRLIYYSQIVNDFQKGDIAEGYSVSREKKESFPLTVTSAQKNPTAFYLCASSGPGQATYEQYFGPGTRLTVT.

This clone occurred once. The CDR3 nucleotides read TGTGCCAGCAGGAGGCGTAGCTCTGGGGCCAACGTCCTGACTTTC. This sequence encodes CASRRRSSGANVLTF. The rearrangement uses TRBV5-6 and TRBJ2-6, with unresolved D. The CDR3 totals 15 residues. Trimming took off 5 bases at V and 0 bases at J, with 9 bases between the two ends. CDR1 and CDR2 (germline): SGHDT, YYEEEE.

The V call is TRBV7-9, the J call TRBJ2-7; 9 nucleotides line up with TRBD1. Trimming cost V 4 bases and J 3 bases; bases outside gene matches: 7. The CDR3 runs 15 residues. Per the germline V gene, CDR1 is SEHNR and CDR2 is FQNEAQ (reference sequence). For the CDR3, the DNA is TGTGCCAGCAGCTCCCCTACGGGACAGGGCTACGAGCAGTACTTC. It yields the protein CASSSPTGQGYEQYF.

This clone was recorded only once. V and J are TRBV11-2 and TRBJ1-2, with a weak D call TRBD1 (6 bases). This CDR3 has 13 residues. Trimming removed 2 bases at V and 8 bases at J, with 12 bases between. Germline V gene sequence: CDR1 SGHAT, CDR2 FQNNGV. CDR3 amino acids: CASSLRQGSGYTF. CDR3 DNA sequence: TGTGCCAGCAGCTTAAGGCAGGGGAGCGGCTACACCTTC.

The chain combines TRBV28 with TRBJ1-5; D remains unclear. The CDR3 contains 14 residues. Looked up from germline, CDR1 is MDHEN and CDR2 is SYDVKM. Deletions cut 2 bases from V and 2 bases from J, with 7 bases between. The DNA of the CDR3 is TGTGCCAGCAGTTTAGGAGGGCGCAATCAGCCCCAGCATTTT. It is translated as CASSLGGRNQPQHF.

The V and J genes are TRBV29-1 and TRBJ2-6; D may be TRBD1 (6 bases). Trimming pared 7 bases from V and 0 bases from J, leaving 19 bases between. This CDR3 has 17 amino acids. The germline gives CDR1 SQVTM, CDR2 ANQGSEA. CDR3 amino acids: CSARTKDSYSGANVLTF. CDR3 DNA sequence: TGCAGCGCCCGAACAAAGGACAGCTACTCTGGGGCCAACGTCCTGACTTTC.

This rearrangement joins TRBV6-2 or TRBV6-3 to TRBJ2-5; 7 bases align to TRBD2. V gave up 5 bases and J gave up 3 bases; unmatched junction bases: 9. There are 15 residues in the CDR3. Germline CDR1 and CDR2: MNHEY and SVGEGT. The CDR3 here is CASSPWGLAEETQYF. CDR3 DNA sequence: TGTGCCAGCAGTCCCTGGGGTCTAGCGGAAGAGACCCAGTACTTC.

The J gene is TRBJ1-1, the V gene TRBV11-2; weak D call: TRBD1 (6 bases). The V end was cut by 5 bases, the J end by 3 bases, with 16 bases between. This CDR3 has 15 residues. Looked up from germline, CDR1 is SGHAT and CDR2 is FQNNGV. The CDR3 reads CASSPRTGSYTEAFF. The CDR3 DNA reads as TGTGCCAGCAGCCCGAGAACAGGGTCGTACACTGAAGCTTTCTTT.